This T cell receptor (beta chain) derives from a study of blood T cells in healthy people across ages. General study results and limits: A strong correlation between TCR beta diversity and naive T cell percentage was seen. Across the age range, TCR beta diversity per million T cells fell in a roughly linear way.

The authors drew around 11 milliliters of peripheral blood from each donor. Combining a sample-barcoded 5' primer with a J-beta primer mix, a second PCR ran for roughly 7 to 11 cycles. MiXCR, applied by TCRdb to the 5' RACE reads, yields one record per CDR3 protein. The table lists about 1.6 million distinct CDR3 sequences, about 31% of them singletons, with about 11% in the top ten. Only a few counts were recorded for this clonotype. No antigen is known for it. CDR1 and CDR2 from the germline V gene are SGHTA and FQGNSA. This CDR3 is built from 15 residues. Deletions cut 1 base from V and 3 bases from J, with 10 bases between.

The genes are TRBV7-2 and TRBJ1-5, with D uncertain. The sequence derives from a woman in her twenties or thirties in good health. The sample comprised blood. The CDR3 here is CASSLGMGSNQPQHF. The CDR3 DNA sequence: TGTGCCAGCAGCTTAGGTATGGGATCCAATCAGCCCCAGCATTTT.